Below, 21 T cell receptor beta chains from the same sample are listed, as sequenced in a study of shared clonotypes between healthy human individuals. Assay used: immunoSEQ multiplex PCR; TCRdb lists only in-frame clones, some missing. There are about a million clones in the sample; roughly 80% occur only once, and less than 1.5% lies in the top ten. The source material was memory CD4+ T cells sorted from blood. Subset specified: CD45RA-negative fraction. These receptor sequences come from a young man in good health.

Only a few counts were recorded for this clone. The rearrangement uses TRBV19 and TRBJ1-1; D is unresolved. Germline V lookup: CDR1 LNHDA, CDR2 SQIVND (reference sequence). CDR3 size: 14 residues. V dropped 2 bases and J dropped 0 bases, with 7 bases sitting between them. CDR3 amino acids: CASSITVMNTEAFF. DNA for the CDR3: TGTGCCAGTAGTATAACGGTGATGAACACTGAAGCTTTCTTT.

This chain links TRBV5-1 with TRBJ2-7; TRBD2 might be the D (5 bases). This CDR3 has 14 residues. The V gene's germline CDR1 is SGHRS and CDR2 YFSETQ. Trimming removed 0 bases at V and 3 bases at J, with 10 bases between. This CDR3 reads CASSLGGVFYEQYF. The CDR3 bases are TGCGCCAGCAGCTTGGGGGGAGTTTTCTACGAGCAGTACTTC. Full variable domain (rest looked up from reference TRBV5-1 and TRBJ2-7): KAGVTQTPRYLIKTRGQQVTLSCSPISGHRSVSWYQQTPGQGLQFLFEYFSETQRNKGNFPGRFSGRQFSNSRSEMNVSTLELGDSALYLCASSLGGVFYEQYFGPGTRLTVT.

CDR3 amino acids: CASSAPGQGHGYTF. Written as DNA, the CDR3 is TGTGCCAGCAGTGCCCCGGGACAGGGACATGGCTACACCTTC. The chain carries TRBV6-1 and TRBJ1-2; 9 positions agree with TRBD1. The length of the CDR3 is 14 residues. V was clipped by 4 bases and J by 6 bases; unmatched bases: 6. Germline CDR1 and CDR2: MNHNS and SASEGT.

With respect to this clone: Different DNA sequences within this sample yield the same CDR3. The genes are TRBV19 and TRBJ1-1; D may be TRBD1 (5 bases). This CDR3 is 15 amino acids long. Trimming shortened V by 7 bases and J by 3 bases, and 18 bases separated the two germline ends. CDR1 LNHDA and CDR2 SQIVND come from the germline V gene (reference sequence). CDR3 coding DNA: TGTGCCAGTATCCCGCGGCGAGGGGAGGACACTGAAGCTTTCTTT. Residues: CASIPRRGEDTEAFF.

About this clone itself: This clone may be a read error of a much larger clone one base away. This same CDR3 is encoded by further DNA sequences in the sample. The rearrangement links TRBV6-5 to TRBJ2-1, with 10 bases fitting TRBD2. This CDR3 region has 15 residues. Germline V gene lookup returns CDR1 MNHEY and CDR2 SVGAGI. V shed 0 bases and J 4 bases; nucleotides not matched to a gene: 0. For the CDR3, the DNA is TGTGCCAGCAGTTACTCTAGCGGGGGGTACAATGAGCAGTTCTTC. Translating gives CASSYSSGGYNEQFF.

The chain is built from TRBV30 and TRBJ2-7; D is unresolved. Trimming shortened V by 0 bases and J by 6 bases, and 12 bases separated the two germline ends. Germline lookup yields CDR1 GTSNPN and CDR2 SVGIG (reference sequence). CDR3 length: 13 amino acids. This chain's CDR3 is CAWSVNSFGEQYF. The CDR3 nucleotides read TGTGCCTGGAGTGTAAACAGCTTTGGCGAGCAGTACTTC.

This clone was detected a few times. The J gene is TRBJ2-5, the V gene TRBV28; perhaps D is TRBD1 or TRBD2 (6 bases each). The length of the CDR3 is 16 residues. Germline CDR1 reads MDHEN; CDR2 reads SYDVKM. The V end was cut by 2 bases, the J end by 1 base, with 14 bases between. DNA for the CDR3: TGTGCCAGCAGTTTAGGGGCCAGGGGAGGCCAAGAGACCCAGTACTTC. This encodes CASSLGARGGQETQYF.

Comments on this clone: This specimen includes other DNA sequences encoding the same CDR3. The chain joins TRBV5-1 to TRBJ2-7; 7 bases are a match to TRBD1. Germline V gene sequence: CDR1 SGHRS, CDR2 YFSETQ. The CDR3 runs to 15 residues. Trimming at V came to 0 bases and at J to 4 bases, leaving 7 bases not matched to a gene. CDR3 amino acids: CASSLGLGGSYEQYF. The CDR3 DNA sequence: TGCGCCAGCAGCTTGGGCCTAGGGGGCTCTTACGAGCAGTACTTC.

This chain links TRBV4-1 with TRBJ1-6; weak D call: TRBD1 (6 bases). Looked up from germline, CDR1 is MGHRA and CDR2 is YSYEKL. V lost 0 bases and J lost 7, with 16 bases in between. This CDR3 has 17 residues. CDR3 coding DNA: TGCGCCAGCAGCCAAGAGGGACACCTATCAGGGAATTCACCCCTCCACTTT. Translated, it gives CASSQEGHLSGNSPLHF.

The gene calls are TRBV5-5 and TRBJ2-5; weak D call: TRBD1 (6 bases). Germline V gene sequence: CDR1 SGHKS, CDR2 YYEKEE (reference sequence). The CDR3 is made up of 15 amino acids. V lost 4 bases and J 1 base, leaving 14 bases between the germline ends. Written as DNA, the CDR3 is TGTGCCAGCAGCCGGGAAGGACAGTCCCAAGAGACCCAGTACTTC. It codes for CASSREGQSQETQYF. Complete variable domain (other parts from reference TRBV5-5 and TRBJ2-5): DAGVTQSPTHLIKTRGQQVTLRCSPISGHKSVSWYQQVLGQGPQFIFQYYEKEERGRGNFPDRFSARQFPNYSSELNVNALLLGDSALYLCASSREGQSQETQYFGPGTRLLVL.

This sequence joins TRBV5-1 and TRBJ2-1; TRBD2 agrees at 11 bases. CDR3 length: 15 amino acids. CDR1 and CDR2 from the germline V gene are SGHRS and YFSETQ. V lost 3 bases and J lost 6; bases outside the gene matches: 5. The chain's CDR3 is CASSSGTSGINEQFF. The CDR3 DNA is TGCGCCAGCAGCTCCGGGACTAGCGGAATCAATGAGCAGTTCTTC.

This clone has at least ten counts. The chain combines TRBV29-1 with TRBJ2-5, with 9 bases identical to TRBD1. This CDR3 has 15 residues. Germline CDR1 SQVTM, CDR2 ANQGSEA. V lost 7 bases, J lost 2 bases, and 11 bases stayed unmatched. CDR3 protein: CSAGHRDRAQETQYF. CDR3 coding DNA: TGCAGCGCCGGACACCGGGACAGGGCGCAAGAGACCCAGTACTTC.

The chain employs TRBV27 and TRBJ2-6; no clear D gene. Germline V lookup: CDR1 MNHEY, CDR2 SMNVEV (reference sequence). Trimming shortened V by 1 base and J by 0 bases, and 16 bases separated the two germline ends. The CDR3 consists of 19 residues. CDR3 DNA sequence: TGTGCCAGCAGTTTATTTGGGTTCCCGGTAAGCTCTGGGGCCAACGTCCTGACTTTC. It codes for CASSLFGFPVSSGANVLTF.

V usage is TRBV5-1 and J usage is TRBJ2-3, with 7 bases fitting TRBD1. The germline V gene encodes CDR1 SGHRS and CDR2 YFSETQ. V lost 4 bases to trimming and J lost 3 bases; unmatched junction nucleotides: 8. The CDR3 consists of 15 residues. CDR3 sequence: CASSIGAGGTDTQYF. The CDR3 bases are TGCGCCAGCAGCATCGGGGCAGGGGGTACAGATACGCAGTATTTT.

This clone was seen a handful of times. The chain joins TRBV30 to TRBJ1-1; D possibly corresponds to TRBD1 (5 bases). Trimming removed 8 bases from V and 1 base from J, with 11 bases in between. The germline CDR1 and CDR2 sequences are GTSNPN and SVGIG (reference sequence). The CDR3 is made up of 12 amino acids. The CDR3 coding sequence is TGTGCCGCCCCGGGACCGAACACTGAAGCTTTCTTT. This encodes CAAPGPNTEAFF. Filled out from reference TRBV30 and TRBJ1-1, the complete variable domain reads SQTIHQWPATLVQPVGSPLSLECTVEGTSNPNLYWYRQAAGRGLQLLFYSVGIGQISSEVPQNLSASRPQDRQFILSSKKLLLSDSGFYLCAAPGPNTEAFFGQGTRLTVV.

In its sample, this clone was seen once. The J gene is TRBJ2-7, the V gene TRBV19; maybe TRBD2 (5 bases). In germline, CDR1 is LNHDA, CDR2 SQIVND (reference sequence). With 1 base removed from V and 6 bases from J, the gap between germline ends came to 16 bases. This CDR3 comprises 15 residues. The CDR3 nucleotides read TGTGCCAGTAGTATAGGAGTTGGAGGACGGGCCGAGCAGTACTTC. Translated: CASSIGVGGRAEQYF.

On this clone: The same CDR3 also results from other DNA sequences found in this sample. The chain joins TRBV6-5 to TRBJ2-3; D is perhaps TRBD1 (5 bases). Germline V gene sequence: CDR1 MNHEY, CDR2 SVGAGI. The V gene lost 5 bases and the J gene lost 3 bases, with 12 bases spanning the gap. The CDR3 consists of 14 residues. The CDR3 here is CASSRGRGTDTQYF. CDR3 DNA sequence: TGTGCCAGCAGTAGAGGAAGGGGAACAGATACGCAGTATTTT.

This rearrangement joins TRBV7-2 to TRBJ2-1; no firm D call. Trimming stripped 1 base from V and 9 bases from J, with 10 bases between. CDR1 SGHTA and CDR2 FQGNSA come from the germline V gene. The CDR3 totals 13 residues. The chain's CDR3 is CASSLGYGREQFF. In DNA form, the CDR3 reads TGTGCCAGCAGCTTAGGTTACGGCCGTGAGCAGTTCTTC.

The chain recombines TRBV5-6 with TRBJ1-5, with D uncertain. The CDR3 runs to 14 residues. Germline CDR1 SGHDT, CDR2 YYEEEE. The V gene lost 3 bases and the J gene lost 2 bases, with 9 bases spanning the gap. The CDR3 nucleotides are TGTGCCAGCAGCTCCCAAAACGGCAATCAGCCCCAGCATTTT. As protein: CASSSQNGNQPQHF.

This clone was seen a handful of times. The CDR3 loop is CASIPPGLGYNEQFF. Written as DNA, the CDR3 is TGTGCCAGCATCCCCCCGGGACTGGGATACAATGAGCAGTTCTTC. This chain links TRBV11-2 with TRBJ2-1, with a possible D match to TRBD2 (6 bases). Germline V lookup: CDR1 SGHAT, CDR2 FQNNGV. V lost 7 bases and J 4 bases, leaving 17 bases between the germline ends. The CDR3 has 15 residues.

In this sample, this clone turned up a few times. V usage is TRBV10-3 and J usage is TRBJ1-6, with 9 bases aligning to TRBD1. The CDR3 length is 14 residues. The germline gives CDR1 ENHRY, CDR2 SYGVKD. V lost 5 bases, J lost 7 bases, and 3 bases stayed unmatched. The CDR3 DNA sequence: TGTGCCATCAGTCGGGACAGGGACAATTCACCCCTCCACTTT. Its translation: CAISRDRDNSPLHF.